These 29 T cell receptor beta chains share one sample of origin, sequenced in a study of blood T cell repertoires in COVID-19. Sequencing used immunoSEQ multiplex PCR; TCRdb keeps in-frame clones, though not all of them. The sample includes more than 60,000 clones, about 88% of them seen just once. Sequenced: peripheral blood. Receptor source: a woman aged 55-69 years with COVID-19, enrolled during active disease.

The V call is TRBV28, the J call TRBJ1-4; no definite D call. Germline V gives CDR1 MDHEN, CDR2 SYDVKM. The CDR3 is made up of 11 amino acids. V was trimmed by 6 bases and J by 12 bases, leaving 11 bases between them. The CDR3 DNA sequence: TGTGCCAGCAGCCTGAGATTGGAACTGTTTTTT. It is translated as CASSLRLELFF. Together with reference TRBV28 and TRBJ1-4, the CDR3 gives the full variable domain: DVKVTQSSRYLVKRTGEKVFLECVQDMDHENMFWYRQDPGLGLRLIYFSYDVKMKEKGDIPEGYSVSREKKERFSLILESASTNQTSMYLCASSLRLELFFGSGTQLSVL.

J is TRBJ2-3 and V is TRBV4-3; D possibly corresponds to TRBD2 (5 bases). Germline V gene sequence: CDR1 LGHNA, CDR2 YSLEER. V was shortened by 0 bases and J by 2 bases, with 9 bases between the two germline ends. The CDR3 totals 15 residues. CDR3 residues: CASSQEAVNTDTQYF. DNA of the CDR3: TGCGCCAGCAGCCAAGAAGCGGTGAACACAGATACGCAGTATTTT.

The chain carries TRBV7-9 and TRBJ2-7, with D possibly TRBD2 on 6 matching bases. Trimming cost V 1 base and J 2 bases, with 15 bases left between them. The CDR3 runs 16 residues. From germline, CDR1 is SEHNR and CDR2 FQNEAQ (reference sequence). The CDR3 DNA reads as TGTGCCAGCAGCTTAGAGTTGGGGACTTCCCCCTACGAGCAGTACTTC. Its translation: CASSLELGTSPYEQYF. Supplemented by reference TRBV7-9 and TRBJ2-7, the full variable domain reads DTGVSQNPRHKITKRGQNVTFRCDPISEHNRLYWYRQTLGQGPEFLTYFQNEAQLEKSRLLSDRFSAERPKGSFSTLEIQRTEQGDSAMYLCASSLELGTSPYEQYFGPGTRLTVT.

The chain employs TRBV19 and TRBJ2-1; 7 bases line up with TRBD2. V gave up 1 base and J gave up 2 bases; unmatched junction bases: 2. Germline V gene lookup returns CDR1 LNHDA and CDR2 SQIVND (reference sequence). This CDR3 comprises 15 residues. The CDR3 DNA is TGTGCCAGTAGTATAGGGGGAGGGACCTACAATGAGCAGTTCTTC. Encoded protein: CASSIGGGTYNEQFF.

The chain couples TRBV5-6 to TRBJ2-3; D gene uncertain. The CDR3 totals 11 residues. Germline V CDR1 and CDR2: SGHDT, YYEEEE. The V gene lost 4 bases and the J gene lost 6 bases, with 6 bases spanning the gap. CDR3 sequence: CASSLADTQYF. CDR3 nucleotides: TGTGCCAGCAGCCTTGCGGATACGCAGTATTTT.

The chain employs TRBV2 and TRBJ1-6; D remains unclear. CDR3 size: 12 residues. Trimming removed 8 bases at V and 9 bases at J, with 11 bases between. Germline loops: CDR1 SNHLY, CDR2 FYNNEI. CDR3 coding DNA: TGTGCCAGCGGGCCCTACGCTTCACCCCTCCACTTT. The encoded protein is CASGPYASPLHF.

The V gene is TRBV19, the J gene TRBJ1-2; 8 bases are a match to TRBD1. The junction had 5 bases not matched to a gene; V was cut back by 3 bases and J by 2 bases. The CDR3 contains 15 residues. Germline CDR1 LNHDA, CDR2 SQIVND (reference sequence). The CDR3 here is CASSISGGSNYGYTF. The CDR3 region has the DNA TGTGCCAGTAGTATCTCAGGGGGCAGCAACTATGGCTACACCTTC.

The chain links TRBV21-1 to TRBJ2-7; TRBD2 is the table's D call, not checked against the DNA. TRBV21-1 is a pseudogene segment. CDR3 size: 15 residues. This chain's CDR3 is CASSPLLAGGHEQYF. CDR3 nucleotide sequence: TGTGCCAGCAGCCCACTCCTAGCGGGGGGCCACGAGCAGTACTTC.

V usage is TRBV5-6 and J usage is TRBJ1-1, with D perhaps TRBD1 (6 bases). The V end lost 3 bases, the J end lost 2 bases, and 14 bases lay between the germline ends. The V gene's germline CDR1 is SGHDT and CDR2 YYEEEE. This CDR3 is 15 amino acids long. The CDR3 region is CASSSPRGANTEAFF. The CDR3 region has the DNA TGTGCCAGCAGCTCGCCACGGGGGGCCAACACTGAAGCTTTCTTT. Together with reference TRBV5-6 and TRBJ1-1, the CDR3 gives the full variable domain: DAGVTQSPTHLIKTRGQQVTLRCSPKSGHDTVSWYQQALGQGPQFIFQYYEEEERQRGNFPDRFSGHQFPNYSSELNVNALLLGDSALYLCASSSPRGANTEAFFGQGTRLTVV.

V usage is TRBV27 and J usage is TRBJ1-1; 7 nucleotides align to TRBD1. The germline V gene has CDR1 MNHEY and CDR2 SMNVEV (reference sequence). After removal of 7 bases from V and 6 bases from J, the junction contained 8 bases not matched to a gene. The CDR3 loop spans 13 amino acids. The CDR3 DNA is TGTGCCAGCACAGGGGGGCGACACTCTGAAGCTTTCTTT. This encodes CASTGGRHSEAFF.

This clone was seen only once. V is TRBV3-1 (or the pseudogene TRBV3-2) and J is TRBJ2-7; 7 nucleotides line up with TRBD1. This CDR3 spans 15 amino acids. V dropped 5 bases and J dropped 2; count of bases not matched to a gene: 9. Germline lookup yields CDR1 LGHDT and CDR2 YNNKEL (reference sequence). CDR3 DNA sequence: TGTGCCAGCAGCTTTTCCGGGACAGTGGCCTACGAGCAGTACTTC. Protein: CASSFSGTVAYEQYF.

The V and J genes are TRBV5-4 and TRBJ2-2, with D perhaps matching TRBD1 (6 bases). This CDR3 region has 17 residues. The germline V gene encodes CDR1 SGHNT and CDR2 YYREEE (reference sequence). Trimming cost V 1 base and J 3 bases, with 16 bases left between them. The CDR3 sequence: CASSLRPGALDTGELFF. In DNA, the CDR3 is TGTGCCAGCAGCTTGCGTCCAGGGGCGTTGGACACCGGGGAGCTGTTTTTT.

The chain combines TRBV6-1 with TRBJ1-1; D unresolved. The V end lost 1 base, the J end lost 0 bases, and 12 bases lay between the germline ends. This CDR3 contains 16 residues. Germline lookup yields CDR1 MNHNS and CDR2 SASEGT. CDR3 region: CASSEGRNSMNTEAFF. DNA for the CDR3: TGTGCCAGCAGTGAAGGCAGGAATAGTATGAACACTGAAGCTTTCTTT.

The CDR3 sequence is CASSQDWPARNEQFF. CDR3 nucleotides: TGCGCCAGCAGCCAAGATTGGCCCGCTCGCAATGAGCAGTTCTTC. The chain employs TRBV4-1 and TRBJ2-1; D is undetermined. The CDR3 runs to 15 residues. Trimming removed 0 bases at V and 6 bases at J, with 12 bases between. Germline CDR1 is MGHRA and CDR2 is YSYEKL.

The rearrangement joins TRBV24-1 to TRBJ2-2, with 7 bases fitting TRBD1. The V gene end was trimmed by 3 bases and the J gene end by 1 base; junction bases not matched to a gene: 4. CDR3 size: 16 residues. CDR1 and CDR2 (germline): KGHDR, SFDVKD. The CDR3 DNA sequence: TGTGCCACCAGTGATACAGGGGCCCTGAACACCGGGGAGCTGTTTTTT. It is translated as CATSDTGALNTGELFF.

With regard to this clone: Other nucleotide sequences from this sample produce the same CDR3. The genes are TRBV30 and TRBJ2-5; 8 bases align to TRBD1. J gave up 1 base and V 5 bases, and 6 bases lay outside the gene matches. The CDR3 covers 14 residues. Germline values: CDR1 GTSNPN, CDR2 SVGIG (reference sequence). CDR3 region: CAWRRGPGQETQYF. The DNA for the CDR3 is TGTGCCTGGCGCAGGGGGCCGGGCCAAGAGACCCAGTACTTC.

The chain combines TRBV28 with TRBJ2-7, with TRBD2 matching 7 bases. CDR3 length: 14 residues. V was clipped by 6 bases and J by 7 bases; unmatched bases: 12. Germline CDR1 is MDHEN and CDR2 is SYDVKM. CDR3: CASSRSGGLREQYF. Here the CDR3 DNA reads TGTGCCAGCAGCCGTTCGGGAGGTCTCAGGGAGCAGTACTTC.

This clone occurred once. The rearrangement links TRBV3-1 (or the pseudogene TRBV3-2) to TRBJ1-4; unclear D gene. In germline, CDR1 is LGHDT, CDR2 YNNKEL (reference sequence). V shed 1 base and J shed 3 bases, with 15 bases lying between them. The CDR3 contains 17 residues. The CDR3: CASSQGGVTVANEKLFF. DNA for the CDR3: TGTGCCAGCAGCCAAGGCGGGGTTACGGTGGCTAATGAAAAACTGTTTTTT.

V usage is TRBV12-3 or TRBV12-4 and J usage is TRBJ2-7, with 7 positions matching TRBD2. This CDR3 contains 13 residues. With V trimmed by 6 bases and J by 6 bases, 8 bases remained unmatched. CDR3 sequence reads: CASRPTPGGEQYF. CDR3 nucleotides: TGTGCCAGCAGGCCTACTCCGGGGGGCGAGCAGTACTTC.

This chain connects TRBV5-6 to TRBJ1-2, with 10 bases identical to TRBD1. Germline values: CDR1 SGHDT, CDR2 YYEEEE. The trim removed 4 bases at V and 4 bases at J, leaving 4 bases unmatched. The CDR3 sequence is 14 residues long. The CDR3 region is CASSIGQGVYGYTF. The CDR3 DNA sequence: TGTGCCAGCAGCATTGGACAGGGGGTCTATGGCTACACCTTC.

The chain carries TRBV29-1 and TRBJ1-2, with D unresolved. Germline-derived CDR1 and CDR2 are SQVTM and ANQGSEA. CDR3 size: 11 residues. V was shortened by 7 bases and J by 4 bases, with 10 bases between the two germline ends. CDR3 DNA: TGCAGCGGCCGATCGGTCTATGGCTACACCTTC. Translation gives CSGRSVYGYTF.

The chain joins TRBV5-1 to TRBJ2-1, with D perhaps matching TRBD1 (5 bases). The CDR3 consists of 14 residues. With 2 bases removed from V and 1 base from J, the gap between germline ends came to 7 bases. Germline loops: CDR1 SGHRS, CDR2 YFSETQ. DNA of the CDR3: TGCGCCAGCAGCTTTGACAGATCCTACAATGAGCAGTTCTTC. It codes for CASSFDRSYNEQFF.

This rearrangement joins TRBV4-1 to TRBJ1-1; tentatively, D is TRBD1 (6 bases). The CDR3 length is 16 residues. Trimming took off 2 bases at V and 7 bases at J, with 20 bases between the two ends. Germline CDR1 reads MGHRA; CDR2 reads YSYEKL. CDR3 amino acids: CASSQHPKGGDDEAFF. Here the CDR3 DNA reads TGCGCCAGCAGCCAACACCCAAAGGGGGGGGACGATGAAGCTTTCTTT.

The rearrangement links TRBV7-9 to TRBJ1-1; D not resolved. The CDR3 covers 15 residues. V lost 5 bases, J lost 2 bases, and 15 bases lay in between. Germline V CDR1 and CDR2: SEHNR, FQNEAQ (reference sequence). The CDR3 protein is CASSPPGGLNTEAFF. The DNA for the CDR3 is TGTGCCAGCAGCCCGCCTGGAGGCCTTAACACTGAAGCTTTCTTT.

The chain employs TRBV29-1 and TRBJ1-2; 9 bases map to TRBD1. Per germline, CDR1 SQVTM and CDR2 ANQGSEA. V shed 0 bases, J shed 2 bases, and the junction held 1 base outside the gene matches. CDR3 size: 14 residues. As DNA, the CDR3 is TGCAGCGTTGAAGACGGGACAGGGAACTATGGCTACACCTTC. It is translated as CSVEDGTGNYGYTF. Together with reference TRBV29-1 and TRBJ1-2, the CDR3 gives the full variable domain: SAVISQKPSRDICQRGTSLTIQCQVDSQVTMMFWYRQQPGQSLTLIATANQGSEATYESGFVIDKFPISRPNLTFSTLTVSNMSPEDSSIYLCSVEDGTGNYGYTFGSGTRLTVV.

This chain links TRBV4-1 with TRBJ1-2; maybe TRBD1 (6 bases). This CDR3 is built from 16 residues. Germline values: CDR1 MGHRA, CDR2 YSYEKL. Trimming took 1 base from V and 3 from J, leaving 15 bases between them. The CDR3 DNA sequence: TGCGCCAGCAGCCAAGGGGAACGACGGACAGACTATGGCTACACCTTC. It translates to CASSQGERRTDYGYTF.

There are many counts of this clone. The chain uses TRBV7-7 and TRBJ2-3; 12 bases map to TRBD2. The CDR3 loop spans 17 amino acids. The germline CDR1 and CDR2 sequences are SSHAT and FNYEAQ (reference sequence). Trimming at V came to 1 base and at J to 2 bases, leaving 4 bases not matched to a gene. CDR3 nucleotide sequence: TGTGCCAGCAGCTTAGGCGGACTAGCGGGAACCACAGATACGCAGTATTTT. It encodes CASSLGGLAGTTDTQYF. Looking up the rest from reference TRBV7-7 and TRBJ2-3 gives the full variable domain: GAGVSQSPRYKVTKRGQDVTLRCDPISSHATLYWYQQALGQGPEFLTYFNYEAQPDKSGLPSDRFSAERPEGSISTLTIQRTEQRDSAMYRCASSLGGLAGTTDTQYFGPGTRLTVL.

The genes are TRBV30 and TRBJ2-1; no firm D call. The germline V gene has CDR1 GTSNPN and CDR2 SVGIG (reference sequence). The CDR3 covers 13 residues. Trimming took off 1 base at V and 9 bases at J, with 13 bases between the two ends. The CDR3 sequence: CAWSAAAGGEQFF. In DNA, the CDR3 is TGTGCCTGGAGTGCGGCCGCCGGCGGTGAGCAGTTCTTC.

The chain carries TRBV5-5 and TRBJ1-5; 7 bases are a match to TRBD1. The CDR3 consists of 14 residues. Germline V gives CDR1 SGHKS, CDR2 YYEKEE (reference sequence). After removal of 3 bases from V and 5 bases from J, the junction contained 5 bases not matched to a gene. The CDR3 protein is CASSSLTGDQPQHF. The CDR3 DNA reads as TGTGCCAGCAGCTCCCTAACAGGGGATCAGCCCCAGCATTTT.